These 30 T cell receptor beta chains were all obtained from the same sample, sequenced in a study of T-cell reconstitution after alpha-beta-depleted transplantation in children. As it was prepared, the TCRbeta library received unique molecular identifiers. TCRdb recomputed calls from the PCR reads with MiXCR, one row per CDR3 protein. The sample contains about 300,000 distinct CDR3 sequences, over 9.5% of which appear only once. Here the sequenced sample was PBMCs, taken before TCRalphabeta/CD19-depleted stem cell transplant. The receptors come from a boy under three years old with acute myeloid leukemia, due to receive a stem cell transplant.

This clonotype came up many times. The chain is built from TRBV9 and TRBJ2-7; 7 bases align to TRBD1. The V gene end was trimmed by 0 bases and the J gene end by 7 bases; junction bases not matched to a gene: 4. Germline CDR1 SGDLS, CDR2 YYNGEE. There are 13 residues in the CDR3. The CDR3 DNA follows: TGTGCCAGCAGCGTAGAGGGGGCGAGGGAGCAGTACTTC. As protein: CASSVEGAREQYF.

The chain is built from TRBV5-8 and TRBJ1-5, with D maybe TRBD1 (6 bases). CDR1 and CDR2 (germline): SGHTS, YDEGEE. V lost 3 bases to trimming and J lost 0 bases, with 16 bases between them. CDR3 length: 17 residues. CDR3 bases: TGTGCCAGCAGCTCCGTCCGGACAGCTTATAGCAATCAGCCCCAGCATTTT. Protein product: CASSSVRTAYSNQPQHF. The variable domain in full, completed from reference TRBV5-8 and TRBJ1-5, reads EAGVTQSPTHLIKTRGQQATLRCSPISGHTSVYWYQQALGLGLQFLLWYDEGEERNRGNFPPRFSGRQFPNYSSELNVNALELEDSALYLCASSSVRTAYSNQPQHFGDGTRLSIL.

The genes are TRBV6-1 and TRBJ1-5; no clear D gene. The germline V gene has CDR1 MNHNS and CDR2 SASEGT. V gave up 4 bases and J gave up 4 bases, with 20 bases separating them. The CDR3 runs 17 residues. This CDR3 is CASSGRGPLRANQPQHF. The DNA for the CDR3 is TGTGCCAGCAGTGGGCGCGGCCCCCTGAGGGCGAATCAGCCCCAGCATTTT.

The chain uses TRBV7-2 and TRBJ1-5; 7 nucleotides align to TRBD1. This CDR3 is 17 amino acids long. Losses at the gene ends were 5 bases for V and 2 bases for J; bases not matched to a gene: 12. CDR1 and CDR2 from the germline V gene are SGHTA and FQGNSA. The CDR3 nucleotides read TGTGCCAGCAGCCTTAGTCCCTACAGGGGAGGCAATCAGCCCCAGCATTTT. Its translation: CASSLSPYRGGNQPQHF.

Ten or more counts support this clonotype. One junction end does not reproduce the germline sequence, and a read error may be involved. The gene calls are TRBV28 and TRBJ1-5; D perhaps matches TRBD1 (5 bases). The CDR3 is made up of 14 amino acids. CDR1 MDHEN and CDR2 SYDVKM come from the germline V gene. For the CDR3, the DNA is TGTGCCAGCAGTTTAAGACCGGGGGGTCAGCCCCAGCTTTTT. This encodes CASSLRPGGQPQLF.

This clonotype was counted ten times or more. The J gene is TRBJ2-2, the V gene TRBV13; D remains unclear. With 5 bases removed from V and 3 bases from J, the gap between germline ends came to 16 bases. Germline V gene sequence: CDR1 PRHDT, CDR2 FYEKMQ (reference sequence). The CDR3 has 16 amino acids. The CDR3 loop reads CASSLPPGPDTGELFF. CDR3 DNA sequence: TGTGCCAGCAGCCTCCCCCCCGGCCCGGACACCGGGGAGCTGTTTTTT.

This clonotype showed up just a few times. V and J are TRBV28 and TRBJ2-2; 10 positions agree with TRBD2. The CDR3 covers 13 residues. CDR1 is MDHEN, CDR2 SYDVKM, per germline. The V segment lost 11 bases and the J segment 5 bases; nucleotides outside the gene matches: 5. CDR3 sequence (DNA): TGTGCCCCTAGCGGGAGCGGAACCGGGGAGCTGTTTTTT. Protein sequence: CAPSGSGTGELFF.

This clonotype was counted between two and nine times. The chain carries TRBV28 and TRBJ1-2; possibly TRBD1 for D (6 bases). Germline V lookup: CDR1 MDHEN, CDR2 SYDVKM. This CDR3 comprises 17 residues. Trimming pared 3 bases from V and 4 bases from J, leaving 21 bases between. The CDR3 nucleotides are TGTGCCAGCAGTTTTCGAATTGTCAGGGGTGGTATCTATGGCTACACCTTC. It is translated as CASSFRIVRGGIYGYTF.

This clonotype was counted only a few times. CDR3 protein: CATSDFSGGPYNEQFF. DNA for the CDR3: TGTGCCACCAGTGATTTTTCAGGGGGCCCCTACAATGAGCAGTTCTTC. J is TRBJ2-1 and V is TRBV24-1; 8 bases fit TRBD1. Germline V gene sequence: CDR1 KGHDR, CDR2 SFDVKD. V shed 1 base, J shed 2 bases, and the junction held 3 bases outside the gene matches. The CDR3 is 16 amino acids.

This clonotype was picked up many times. The CDR3 here is CSARATIRSGGPNTQYF. CDR3 DNA sequence: TGCAGTGCTAGGGCCACGATTCGGAGCGGGGGACCAAATACGCAGTATTTT. V gene TRBV20-1 combines with J gene TRBJ2-3, with 8 bases lining up with TRBD2. The CDR3 spans 17 residues. V was pared by 3 bases and J by 7 bases, with 18 bases of the junction left unmatched. CDR1 and CDR2 from the germline V gene are DFQATT and SNEGSKA (reference sequence).

This clonotype showed up just a few times. This rearrangement joins TRBV5-4 to TRBJ2-3, with TRBD2 identical over 8 bases. Germline CDR1 is SGHNT and CDR2 is YYREEE (reference sequence). The V segment lost 4 bases and the J segment 1 base; nucleotides outside the gene matches: 8. This CDR3 has 16 residues. CDR3: CASSPTGGAGTDTQYF. CDR3 sequence (DNA): TGTGCCAGCAGCCCTACCGGGGGGGCCGGCACAGATACGCAGTATTTT.

V usage is TRBV20-1 and J usage is TRBJ2-5; D call uncertain. The V and J ends lost 1 base and 0 bases respectively, with 12 bases between them. The CDR3 has 15 residues. Germline-derived CDR1 and CDR2 are DFQATT and SNEGSKA (reference sequence). The CDR3 region is CSARGLTPYQETQYF. The CDR3 DNA reads as TGCAGTGCTAGAGGCTTGACCCCCTACCAAGAGACCCAGTACTTC.

This clonotype was observed once. The genes are TRBV5-8 and TRBJ2-5; weak D call: TRBD2 (5 bases). The CDR3 loop spans 14 amino acids. V lost 1 base and J lost 9, with 16 bases in between. Germline CDR1 SGHTS, CDR2 YDEGEE. CDR3 region: CASSLNRAAGAQYF. In DNA, the CDR3 is TGTGCCAGCAGCTTGAACAGAGCCGCCGGGGCCCAGTACTTC.

This clonotype was found many times. This sequence joins TRBV6-5 and TRBJ2-3; 10 positions agree with TRBD2. Germline V lookup: CDR1 MNHEY, CDR2 SVGAGI. V shed 1 base, J shed 2 bases, and the junction held 6 bases outside the gene matches. The CDR3 is 17 residues long. Here the CDR3 DNA reads TGTGCCAGCAGTTACTTCAGGACTAGCGGCATCACAGATACGCAGTATTTT. Translated: CASSYFRTSGITDTQYF.

The chain carries TRBV11-1 and TRBJ2-3; 12 positions match TRBD1. V dropped 0 bases and J dropped 2; count of bases not matched to a gene: 9. The CDR3 loop spans 19 amino acids. Looked up from germline, CDR1 is SGHAT and CDR2 is FQDESV (reference sequence). The CDR3 loop reads CASSLAVWDRGRTTDTQYF. CDR3 DNA sequence: TGTGCCAGCAGCTTAGCGGTATGGGACAGGGGGCGGACCACAGATACGCAGTATTTT.

At least ten counts were recorded for this clonotype. The rearrangement links TRBV11-2 to TRBJ1-2; 11 nucleotides match TRBD1. CDR1 SGHAT and CDR2 FQNNGV come from the germline V gene. V dropped 1 base and J dropped 6; count of bases not matched to a gene: 13. The CDR3 runs 18 residues. The CDR3 DNA sequence: TGTGCCAGCAGCTTAGGCCGTAGTTCGGGACAGGGGGTGAATGGCTACACCTTC. Protein sequence: CASSLGRSSGQGVNGYTF.

This clonotype was seen only a few times. This chain links TRBV28 with TRBJ2-3; no clear D. With 5 bases removed from V and 6 bases from J, the gap between germline ends came to 15 bases. This CDR3 region has 14 residues. CDR1 is MDHEN and CDR2 is SYDVKM in the germline V gene. The CDR3 spells CASSPGLRRDTQYF. CDR3 DNA sequence: TGTGCCAGCAGTCCTGGGCTCCGAAGGGATACGCAGTATTTT.

In the case of this clonotype: One junction end does not reproduce the germline sequence, and a read error may be involved. The rearrangement uses TRBV7-9 and TRBJ2-1; tentative D call: TRBD1 (5 bases). Germline loops: CDR1 SEHNR, CDR2 FQNEAQ (reference sequence). This CDR3 has 17 residues. CDR3 amino acids: CVSSPRPGALDYNEQFF. CDR3 DNA: TGTGTCAGCAGCCCGCGCCCTGGGGCTCTCGACTACAATGAGCAGTTCTTC.

The rearrangement links TRBV5-6 to TRBJ2-3, with D perhaps matching TRBD2 (6 bases). Trimming removed 7 bases at V and 1 base at J, with 19 bases between. CDR3 size: 16 residues. Germline CDR1 reads SGHDT; CDR2 reads YYEEEE. DNA for the CDR3: TGTGCCAGCTCGTTCGGCCGGGGGTTGGGCACAGATACGCAGTATTTT. It specifies CASSFGRGLGTDTQYF.

This clonotype was observed many times. DNA of the CDR3: TGCAGTGCTCGGACAGGGCGCTACGAGCAGTACTTC. It specifies CSARTGRYEQYF. V usage is TRBV20-1 and J usage is TRBJ2-7, with 8 nucleotides matching TRBD1. With 5 bases clipped from V and 3 bases from J, the junction kept 3 bases outside the gene matches. The CDR3 covers 12 residues. Germline V gene lookup returns CDR1 DFQATT and CDR2 SNEGSKA (reference sequence).

This clonotype occurred many times. The genes are TRBV27 and TRBJ1-4; D is undetermined. This CDR3 has 12 residues. Germline values: CDR1 MNHEY, CDR2 SMNVEV (reference sequence). The V end was cut by 5 bases, the J end by 8 bases, with 9 bases between. CDR3 bases: TGTGCCAGCAGTCCGGAAGGAGAAAAACTGTTTTTT. This gives the protein CASSPEGEKLFF.

This clonotype has at least ten counts. V is TRBV19 and J is TRBJ2-7, with D possibly TRBD2 on 6 matching bases. Germline CDR1 and CDR2: LNHDA and SQIVND (reference sequence). The length of the CDR3 is 14 residues. The V and J ends lost 7 bases and 0 bases respectively, with 13 bases between them. The CDR3 is CASKRRGTSYEQYF. The CDR3 DNA follows: TGTGCCAGTAAACGGCGGGGAACCTCCTACGAGCAGTACTTC.

This clonotype was seen many times. This chain links TRBV20-1 with TRBJ2-7, with D tentatively TRBD2 (5 bases). The CDR3 covers 14 residues. V was clipped by 0 bases and J by 1 base, with 10 bases between them. Germline CDR1 DFQATT, CDR2 SNEGSKA (reference sequence). The CDR3, as DNA: TGCAGTGCTAGAGATAGCGACAAGTCCTACGAGCAGTACTTC. It specifies CSARDSDKSYEQYF.

This clonotype was counted many times. Written as DNA, the CDR3 is TGTGCCAGCAGCTTAGGACTAGCAAACCATGAGCAGTTCTTC. This translates into CASSLGLANHEQFF. This sequence joins TRBV7-3 and TRBJ2-1; 8 nucleotides agree with TRBD2. The CDR3 runs to 14 residues. Germline-derived CDR1 and CDR2 are SGHTA and FQGTGA. V gave up 2 bases and J gave up 8 bases; unmatched junction bases: 5.

At least ten counts were recorded for this clonotype. The rearrangement links TRBV12-3 or TRBV12-4 to TRBJ2-5; TRBD2 is a possible D gene (6 bases). This CDR3 comprises 12 residues. V was shortened by 5 bases and J by 14 bases, with 18 bases between the two germline ends. CDR3 sequence reads: CASSRQPGLDYF. Written as DNA, the CDR3 is TGTGCCAGCAGTCGACAGCCGGGACTCGACTACTTC.

This clonotype was recorded a few times. V is TRBV7-2 and J is TRBJ1-5, with 7 positions matching TRBD1. The CDR3 contains 16 residues. Per the germline V gene, CDR1 is SGHTA and CDR2 is FQGNSA. With 5 bases clipped from V and 7 bases from J, the junction kept 14 bases outside the gene matches. DNA for the CDR3: TGTGCCAGCAGCCGCGATCAGGGGGGCTTAGGGCAGCCCCAGCATTTT. As protein: CASSRDQGGLGQPQHF. The full variable domain, rest sourced from reference TRBV7-2 and TRBJ1-5, is GAGVSQSPSNKVTEKGKDVELRCDPISGHTALYWYRQSLGQGLEFLIYFQGNSAPDKSGLPSDRFSAERTGGSVSTLTIQRTQQEDSAVYLCASSRDQGGLGQPQHFGDGTRLSIL.

This clonotype was detected only a few times. The chain is built from TRBV9 and TRBJ2-7, with 9 bases identical to TRBD1. Germline assignment: CDR1 SGDLS and CDR2 YYNGEE. The CDR3 is made up of 14 amino acids. V dropped 0 bases and J dropped 4; count of bases not matched to a gene: 2. The CDR3 protein is CASSVEDRGYEQYF. CDR3 bases: TGTGCCAGCAGCGTAGAAGACAGGGGGTACGAGCAGTACTTC.

This clonotype turned up a few times. The CDR3 region is CASQKTVDTEAFF. The CDR3 DNA sequence: TGCGCCAGCCAAAAGACAGTCGACACTGAAGCTTTCTTT. V gene TRBV5-1 combines with J gene TRBJ1-1; D is possibly TRBD1 (5 bases). The CDR3 consists of 13 residues. The germline gives CDR1 SGHRS, CDR2 YFSETQ. V was pared by 7 bases and J by 3 bases, with 13 bases between.

Of note for this clonotype: An end of the junction differs from the germline gene, which may be a read error. This rearrangement joins TRBV7-9 to TRBJ2-7, with 9 positions matching TRBD1. Germline V gives CDR1 SEHNR, CDR2 FQNEAQ (reference sequence). The CDR3 consists of 14 residues. CDR3 bases: TGTGCCAGCAGCCCCGGGACAGGGATGGTCGAGCTGTACTTC. It encodes CASSPGTGMVELYF.

This clonotype was counted ten times or more. V is TRBV7-2 and J is TRBJ2-1, with 8 nucleotides matching TRBD2. In germline, CDR1 is SGHTA, CDR2 FQGNSA. V was pared by 0 bases and J by 0 bases, with 1 base of the junction left unmatched. CDR3 length: 16 amino acids. This CDR3 reads CASSLASGSSYNEQFF. CDR3 nucleotides: TGTGCCAGCAGCTTAGCGAGCGGGAGCTCCTACAATGAGCAGTTCTTC.